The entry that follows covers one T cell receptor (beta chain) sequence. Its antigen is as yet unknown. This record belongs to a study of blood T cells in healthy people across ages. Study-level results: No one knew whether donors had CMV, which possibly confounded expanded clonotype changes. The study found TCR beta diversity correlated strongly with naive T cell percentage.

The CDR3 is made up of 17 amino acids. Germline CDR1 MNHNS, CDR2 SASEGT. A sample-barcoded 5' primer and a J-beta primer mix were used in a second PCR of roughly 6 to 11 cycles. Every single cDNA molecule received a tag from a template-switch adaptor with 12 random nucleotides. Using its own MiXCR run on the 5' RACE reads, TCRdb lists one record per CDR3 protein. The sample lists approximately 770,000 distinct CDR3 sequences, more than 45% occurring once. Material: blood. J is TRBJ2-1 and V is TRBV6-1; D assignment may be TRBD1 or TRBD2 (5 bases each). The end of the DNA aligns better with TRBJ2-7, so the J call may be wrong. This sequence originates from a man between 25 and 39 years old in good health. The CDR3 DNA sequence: TGTGCCAGCAGCCTTGTCCGGGGCAACCCTCGATACAATGAGCAGTACTTC. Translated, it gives CASSLVRGNPRYNEQYF.